These T cell receptor beta chains were read from a single sample in a study of Tregs in tolerant kidney transplant recipients. Generated by immunoSEQ multiplex PCR, the TCRdb table keeps only in-frame clones and is missing some. The sample consists of fewer than 80,000 clones, roughly 89% of them appearing once. The sequences come from CD4+ T cells from blood, collected before the transplant. These receptors originate from a human donor who received a combined kidney and bone marrow transplant. Each CDR3 is given with its conserved first and last residue.

TRBJ1-5 TRBV28 CASSLAGQGNQPQHF
TRBJ2-7 TRBV28 CASNQEGRKSYEQYF
TRBJ1-1 TRBV30 CAWSVSGSTEAFF
TRBJ2-7 TRBV6-5 CASSRGGREYEQYF
TRBJ2-7 TRBV7-9 CASSLAASGTDEQYF
TRBJ2-3 TRBV7-3 CASSISGIGTDTQYF
TRBJ1-1 TRBV6-5 CASRGGSEGGEAFF
TRBJ2-3 TRBV15 CATSRDLKNRGTGIYTQYF
TRBJ2-3 TRBV5-6 CASSLFQGADTQYF
TRBJ2-3 TRBV9 CASSPSGGTSTDTQYF
TRBJ1-2 TRBV7-3 CASSPRTDYGYTF
TRBJ2-1 TRBV2 CASSEARRGEEFF
TRBJ2-4 TRBV28 CASSPPPGTQNIQYF
TRBJ1-4 TRBV2 CASSGQTGDEKLFF
TRBJ2-1 TRBV2 CASSARFSSYNEQFF
TRBJ1-2 TRBV12-2 CASRLGMQGALGDYGYTF
TRBJ2-1 TRBV7-9 CASSILRTGSYNEQFF
TRBJ1-5 TRBV19 CASSISVYSNQPQHF
TRBJ1-4 TRBV25-1 CASSDAGTELFF
TRBJ1-2 TRBV6-5 CASSYSTGLGYGYTF
TRBJ1-5 TRBV7-2 CASSLAGDSNQPQHF
TRBJ2-1 TRBV15 CATSRDRGDEQFF
TRBJ2-1 TRBV7-3 CASSLDRGKSYNEQFF
TRBJ2-5 TRBV7-9 CASSIGLAGQETQYF
TRBJ2-5 TRBV27 CASASGQQETQYF
TRBJ2-1 TRBV5-1 CASSYGDGQGEQFF
TRBJ2-3 TRBV29-1 CSVGQTSGLTDTQYF
TRBJ2-2 TRBV9 CASSVAPSPGELFF
TRBJ2-1 TRBV7-2 CASSLAGLAADNEQFF
TRBJ2-1 TRBV5-5 CASSLGYPSSYNEQFF
TRBJ2-6 TRBV5-1 CASSFGFSGANVLTF
TRBJ1-1 TRBV19 CASSRGQGATEAFF
TRBJ1-3 TRBV2 CASTPMQFSGNTIYF
TRBJ1-1 TRBV2 CASSPRQGNTEAFF
TRBJ1-1 TRBV19 CASKRSEVEAFF
TRBJ1-4 TRBV5-1 CASSNTGTANEKLFF
TRBJ2-7 TRBV28 CASGGPASYEQYF
TRBJ2-7 TRBV27 CASRPTSGRAFDLTYEQYF
TRBJ1-5 TRBV5-6 CASSNSPGQGVTGPQHF
TRBJ2-5 TRBV7-3 CASSFSGGRGETQYF
TRBJ2-3 TRBV30 CAWSDPYERELDTQYF
TRBJ2-7 TRBV5-1 CASSFPGLAGRDEQYF
TRBJ2-3 TRBV5-1 CASSLAGLAGGDTQYF
TRBJ2-2 TRBV6-5 CASSYSTAKLGELFF
TRBJ2-7 TRBV5-5 CASSKSTPSYEQYF
TRBJ2-1 TRBV5-1 CASSLGVSGLGNEQFF
TRBJ1-2 TRBV27 CASNQGQGSLGYTF
TRBJ2-2 TRBV7-3 CASSLAGGSGELFF
TRBJ2-7 TRBV2 CASSAGLATYEQYF
TRBJ1-2 TRBV10-3 CAISSSGTGENTF
TRBJ2-1 TRBV15 CATSRDSGLAGFHNEQFF
TRBJ2-7 TRBV6-6 CASSQGTSGVYEQYF
TRBJ2-1 TRBV18 CASSRGTTQAFYNEQFF
TRBJ2-7 TRBV4-2 CASSQEASYEQYF
TRBJ2-7 TRBV27 CASSLASGSSYEQYF
TRBJ2-7 TRBV5-4 CASSQIRDRDFYEQYF
TRBJ2-6 TRBV5-1 CASSLVASSGANVLTF